Sequencing of this T cell receptor beta chain was carried out in a study of T-cell memory formation after mild COVID-19 (dated by TCRdb to the early 2020s). Broadly, across the study: TCR sequence clusters from the two donors were found to be largely donor specific. In two donors, T-cell clones that expanded and contracted after mild COVID-19 were followed by sequencing TCRalpha and TCRbeta repertoires longitudinally. Two young, previously healthy adult volunteers, one female and one male, were included in the cohort. The research as a whole found: SARS-CoV-2 specificity was not confirmed for the second-wave clones peaking on day 37. The detection of some responding clones in pre-infection memory suggests that pre-existing cross-reactive memory T cells joined the SARS-CoV-2 response. Only two mild cases were covered in the study, and larger cohorts including severe cases with pre-infection samples were considered necessary. From day 15 to 85, contracting clones showed balanced CD4/CD8 phenotypes, whereas a second wave of clones that expanded from day 15 to 37 leaned towards CD4+. Contracting CD4+ clones appeared mostly in the CM and EM memory subsets, whereas CD8+ clones were enriched in EMRA.

Turning to this clonotype: Its specific antigen is unknown. The sample holds no much larger clone one base away, and base qualities are not on file.

Ficoll-Paque density gradient centrifugation was used to isolate PBMCs. The CDR3, from cysteine to phenylalanine, totals 12 residues. Only CDR3 DNA remains: 36 bases, in frame from the first base. The germline ends are 7 bases apart after V is trimmed by 1 base and J by 9 bases. Reads for this sample came from an Illumina NovaSeq 6000. Using 5'RACE with constant-segment primers, TCRalpha and TCRbeta cDNA libraries were constructed, with sample barcodes and unique molecular identifiers added in the process. RNA was extracted from every sample with Trizol reagent. Library amplification was performed in two PCR steps, and a second sample barcode and Illumina TruSeq adapters were introduced in the second step. Libraries were sequenced on an Illumina NovaSeq with 2 x 150 bp paired-end reads. The published analysis was carried out like this. Demultiplexing of reads and collapsing into UMI-guided consensus sequences were performed with migec v1.2.7. Using mixcr v2.1.11, the UMI consensuses were aligned to TRA and TRB V and J templates and assembled into clonotypes. Expanded or contracted clonotypes were those called significant by both edgeR and NoisET, with noise models trained on biological replicates. For edgeR calls, the cutoffs were a false discovery rate-adjusted p below 0.01 and a log2 fold-change threshold of 1. PCA with hierarchical clustering of max-normalized trajectories of the 1000 most abundant clonotypes was used as exploratory dynamics analysis. Separately sequenced CD4+ and CD8+ repertoires were used to assign a CD4 or CD8 phenotype to each responding clone. The public sequencing data were trimmed at Q25 with fastp and processed into clonotypes with MiXCR by TCRdb, which kept only in-frame beta chains. A single entry per CDR3 protein holds the most common genes and DNA from its merged rows. What appears here as the V and J calls and clone size reflects TCRdb's work, not the paper's. Within this sample are 550,000 to 650,000 distinct CDR3 sequences, with 15% to 20% of them counted one time only. About 8.1% of the sample lies in the top ten.

This receptor was identified in an adult woman who had mild COVID-19 (a few samples of this study predate the infection). The sample titles of this study are shuffled in the database, so cell type and time point are left out; the donor was told from shared clones. Sequencing was performed on PBMCs or a T cell subset sorted from them (not recorded which). The rearranged segments are TRBV12-3 or TRBV12-4 and TRBJ1-5; the D gene lacks a confident call. CDR3 sequence: CASSLGAAPQHF. Read as DNA, the sequence is TGTGCCAGCAGTTTAGGTGCGGCGCCCCAGCATTTT.